This is a list of T cell receptor beta chains from one sample in a study of cytomegalovirus exposure and HLA in healthy donors. Clones were read by immunoSEQ multiplex PCR, and TCRdb kept only the in-frame ones, dropping some. The sample has roughly 150,000 clones, roughly four fifths seen once; the top ten hold more than 0.8%. Sequencing input: PBMCs. All receptors come from a woman in her thirties or forties in good health and CMV-seronegative. CDR3s include the opening cysteine and the closing phenylalanine or tryptophan. A D gene is named only where the DNA matches it firmly. Clone size is shown for a subset of rows, as once, few, many or a class of expanded clone.

abundance: -; d_gene: -; j_gene: TRBJ2-1; v_gene: TRBV6-1; CDR3nt: TGTGCCAGCAGTGTCCTCAGCGGGAATGAGCAGTTCTTC; CDR3aa: CASSVLSGNEQFF
abundance: few; d_gene: -; j_gene: TRBJ2-7; v_gene: TRBV19; CDR3nt: TGTGCCAGTAGTCCCAATAAGGGGAGCAGGGGCGACGAGCAGTACTTC; CDR3aa: CASSPNKGSRGDEQYF
abundance: once; d_gene: TRBD1; j_gene: TRBJ2-3; v_gene: TRBV7-9; CDR3nt: TGTGCCAGCAGCCCTCCGTTTCCTCCAGACAGGGATGTCGAAGATACGCAGTATTTT; CDR3aa: CASSPPFPPDRDVEDTQYF
abundance: -; d_gene: -; j_gene: TRBJ2-1; v_gene: TRBV6-1; CDR3nt: TGTGCCAGCAGTGTTTCTTACAATGAGCAGTTCTTC; CDR3aa: CASSVSYNEQFF
abundance: -; d_gene: TRBD1; j_gene: TRBJ2-5; v_gene: TRBV2; CDR3nt: TGTGCCAGCAGCACTCAGACAGGGGGAGAGACCCAGTACTTC; CDR3aa: CASSTQTGGETQYF
abundance: -; d_gene: TRBD1; j_gene: TRBJ1-2; v_gene: TRBV29-1; CDR3nt: TGCAGCGTCCTCCGGGACAGGGGGTTTCAGGATGGCTACACCTTC; CDR3aa: CSVLRDRGFQDGYTF
abundance: -; d_gene: TRBD2; j_gene: TRBJ2-1; v_gene: TRBV7-8; CDR3nt: TGTGCCAGCAGCTGGACTAGCGGGACTGTTGGGAATGAGCAGTTCTTC; CDR3aa: CASSWTSGTVGNEQFF
abundance: -; d_gene: -; j_gene: TRBJ2-3; v_gene: TRBV2; CDR3nt: TGTGCCACCTGCGCGACAGGGACTTTCACAGATACGCAGTATTTT; CDR3aa: CATCATGTFTDTQYF
abundance: -; d_gene: TRBD1; j_gene: TRBJ1-3; v_gene: TRBV6-4; CDR3nt: TGTGCCAGCAGATTTCACAGGGGGACTGGAAACACCATATATTTT; CDR3aa: CASRFHRGTGNTIYF
abundance: -; d_gene: TRBD1; j_gene: TRBJ2-2; v_gene: TRBV27; CDR3nt: TGTGCCAGCAGTTTGCAATGGGACAGGGCTACCGGGGAGCTGTTTTTT; CDR3aa: CASSLQWDRATGELFF
abundance: -; d_gene: -; j_gene: TRBJ1-2; v_gene: TRBV6-1; CDR3nt: TGTGCCAGCAGTGACCCAGAGGGACACGGAGGCTACACCTTC; CDR3aa: CASSDPEGHGGYTF
abundance: -; d_gene: TRBD1; j_gene: TRBJ2-7; v_gene: TRBV5-4; CDR3nt: TGTGCCAGCAGCTTGGCGTCAGGGGGATACGAGCAGTACTTC; CDR3aa: CASSLASGGYEQYF
abundance: -; d_gene: -; j_gene: TRBJ2-3; v_gene: TRBV2; CDR3nt: TGTGCCAGCACTCGGAGGGCCAGCACAGATACGCAGTATTTT; CDR3aa: CASTRRASTDTQYF
abundance: -; d_gene: -; j_gene: TRBJ2-7; v_gene: TRBV7-9; CDR3nt: TGTGCCAGCAGCTTAGACGGGTCCCTCTCCTACGAGCAGTACTTC; CDR3aa: CASSLDGSLSYEQYF
abundance: -; d_gene: TRBD2; j_gene: TRBJ2-2; v_gene: TRBV7-8; CDR3nt: TGTGCCAGCAGCCAGGTGTCTAGCGGGCCCACCGGGGAGCTGTTTTTT; CDR3aa: CASSQVSSGPTGELFF
abundance: -; d_gene: -; j_gene: TRBJ2-4; v_gene: TRBV4-2; CDR3nt: TGTGCCAGCAGCCAAGAGAACATTGACATTCAGTACTTC; CDR3aa: CASSQENIDIQYF
abundance: -; d_gene: TRBD1; j_gene: TRBJ1-1; v_gene: TRBV4-2; CDR3nt: TGTGCCAGCAGCCAGACCCTAGGGGGCGGGTCTACTGAAGCTTTCTTT; CDR3aa: CASSQTLGGGSTEAFF
abundance: few; d_gene: -; j_gene: TRBJ2-7; v_gene: TRBV18; CDR3nt: TGTGCCAGCTCCCCTACTAGCACCTACGAGCAGTACTTC; CDR3aa: CASSPTSTYEQYF
abundance: -; d_gene: -; j_gene: TRBJ2-5; v_gene: TRBV28; CDR3nt: TGTGCCAGCAGTCTAGCCCCTGGCAGTCAAGAGACCCAGTACTTC; CDR3aa: CASSLAPGSQETQYF
abundance: -; d_gene: -; j_gene: TRBJ2-5; v_gene: TRBV29-1; CDR3nt: TGCAGCGTTGAATACAATGGCGAGACCCAGTACTTC; CDR3aa: CSVEYNGETQYF
abundance: -; d_gene: TRBD2; j_gene: TRBJ2-3; v_gene: TRBV2; CDR3nt: TGTGCCAGCAGTAAAACTAGCGGGAGGGCCTCTAGCACAGATACGCAGTATTTT; CDR3aa: CASSKTSGRASSTDTQYF
abundance: -; d_gene: TRBD1; j_gene: TRBJ1-2; v_gene: TRBV13; CDR3nt: TGTGCCACCATTCGACAGGGGGTGGACTATGGCTACACCTTC; CDR3aa: CATIRQGVDYGYTF
abundance: few; d_gene: TRBD1; j_gene: TRBJ2-1; v_gene: TRBV5-4; CDR3nt: TGTGCCAGCAGCTATCGGACAGGGGAGGATGAGCAGTTCTTC; CDR3aa: CASSYRTGEDEQFF
abundance: -; d_gene: -; j_gene: TRBJ2-2; v_gene: TRBV5-4; CDR3nt: TGTGCCAGCAACCCAGGAGGCCCGGAGACGTCCGGGGAGCTGTTTTTT; CDR3aa: CASNPGGPETSGELFF
abundance: -; d_gene: -; j_gene: TRBJ1-2; v_gene: TRBV5-1; CDR3nt: TGCGCCAGCACGGACAGCTATGGCTACACCTTC; CDR3aa: CASTDSYGYTF
abundance: -; d_gene: TRBD1; j_gene: TRBJ1-2; v_gene: TRBV29-1; CDR3nt: TGCAGCGCGGGGCCGGGACAGGGAGATGGCTACACCTTC; CDR3aa: CSAGPGQGDGYTF
abundance: -; d_gene: TRBD2; j_gene: TRBJ2-3; v_gene: TRBV29-1; CDR3nt: TGCAGCGTTGAGACGGGACTAGCGGACCTCACAGATACGCAGTATTTT; CDR3aa: CSVETGLADLTDTQYF
abundance: -; d_gene: TRBD1; j_gene: TRBJ1-5; v_gene: TRBV28; CDR3nt: TGTGCCAGCAGTTTGGTAGGGGGCTACAGCAATCAGCCCCAGCATTTT; CDR3aa: CASSLVGGYSNQPQHF
abundance: -; d_gene: -; j_gene: TRBJ1-1; v_gene: TRBV19; CDR3nt: TGTGCCAGTAGCCCGTCCTACAGGGACACTGAAGCTTTCTTT; CDR3aa: CASSPSYRDTEAFF
abundance: -; d_gene: -; j_gene: TRBJ2-7; v_gene: TRBV10-3; CDR3nt: TGTGCCATCAGTGAGTCGCCTGGGGGCGGCCTCTCCTACGAGCAGTACTTC; CDR3aa: CAISESPGGGLSYEQYF
abundance: few; d_gene: -; j_gene: TRBJ2-7; v_gene: TRBV5-1; CDR3nt: TGCGCCAGCAGCTTGGTGGGAGGACCCTACGAGCAGTACTTC; CDR3aa: CASSLVGGPYEQYF
abundance: -; d_gene: TRBD2; j_gene: TRBJ2-1; v_gene: TRBV5-1; CDR3nt: TGCGCCAGCAGCCTCGGACTAGCGGGTGTAGATGAGCAGTTCTTC; CDR3aa: CASSLGLAGVDEQFF
abundance: -; d_gene: -; j_gene: TRBJ2-7; v_gene: TRBV28; CDR3nt: TGTGCCGGCAGTTCCTCGAGATACGAGCAGTACTTC; CDR3aa: CAGSSSRYEQYF
abundance: -; d_gene: -; j_gene: TRBJ1-1; v_gene: TRBV7-2; CDR3nt: TGTGCCAGCAGCTCCCAAGGGACTTTGAACACTGAAGCTTTCTTT; CDR3aa: CASSSQGTLNTEAFF